This TCR beta chain originates from a study of molecular identifiers for immune sequencing clone quantification. This clonotype was seen repeatedly, ten times or more. Its specificity is unknown. Libraries of bulk TCR were made by previously described methods (with listed TCR primers). TCRdb analysed the PCR reads with MiXCR anew, one entry per CDR3 protein. This table holds about 320,000 distinct CDR3 sequences, roughly 24% found once. Study conclusions and caveats: Jurkat TCR RNA spiked in from one cell (amid some 1 million naive cells) was reportedly detectable. With a barcode shared among identical TCR molecules, highly expanded clone sizes could be underestimated.

Naive CD8 T cells, phenotype CD8+CD4-CCR7+CD45RA+, were sorted. The CDR3 runs to 15 residues. The V end lost 2 bases, the J end lost 2 bases, and 13 bases lay between the germline ends. CDR1 LGHNA and CDR2 YSLEER come from the germline V gene. The TCR originated in a human donor in good health. Some libraries in this study had Jurkat cell RNA spiked in. The sample consisted of naive CD8+ T cells from blood, with Jurkat cell RNA spiked in. Noted subset: FACS-sorted CD8+CD4-CCR7+CD45RA+ naive T cells. The chain uses TRBV4-3 and TRBJ2-7; either TRBD1 or TRBD2 may supply D (5 bases each). In nucleotides, the CDR3 is TGCGCCAGCAGCCAAAACCCCGGGACGCCCTACGAGCAGTACTTC. Protein sequence: CASSQNPGTPYEQYF.